Reported below is one TCR beta chain. The target of this receptor is not known. Base qualities are not at hand, and no much larger clone is one base apart. In the prospective study, participants were roughly 18 to 100 years old, resided in approximately 22 geographic areas of the United States, and were enrolled through a virtual design. To assign participants to cohorts, the prospective study relied on clinical history that participants themselves reported in a screening survey and a study questionnaire. ImmuneRACE Cohort 3 recovered participants were defined by two consecutive negative NP/OP PCR tests, healthcare professional clearance, or symptom resolution. Mobile phlebotomists in the prospective study collected whole blood, serum and a nasopharyngeal or oropharyngeal swab from every participant. Over a roughly two-month period, participants in the prospective study had the option of providing additional blood draws and questionnaires. Blood samples from the prospective study were shipped frozen or at room temperature prior to DNA extraction.

TCRbeta CDR3 regions were amplified from genomic DNA using the immunoSEQ Assay, a bias-controlled multiplex PCR. In the source study's methods: The number of nucleated cells in each sample was estimated by amplification of reference gene primers within the assay. To quantify the absolute abundance of each unique TCRbeta CDR3 rearrangement, sequence reads were collapsed and filtered. For each sample, productive Simpson clonality was calculated by taking the square root of Simpson's diversity index across productive rearrangements. As stored in TCRdb, this immuneACCESS dataset retains in-frame rearrangements with V and J assigned. A fraction of the clones does not appear; measured against another copy, unresolved V genes explain less than half of the discrepancy, and the remainder lacks a known reason. The V and J calls and the clone size are those of that table, but D and trimming were determined from the DNA. This sample gives 150,000 to 200,000 clones in total; 60% to 80% of them show up just once. Of the sample, 15% to 20% is held by the ten largest clones.

This entry is derived from a study of blood T cell repertoires in COVID-19 (TCRdb year 2020). In terms of the full investigation: The collaborator samples originated in the United States, Italy and Spain and spanned the acute and convalescent phases of COVID-19. Sample metadata almost always included a de-identified subject ID, COVID-19 status, age in years and sex. HLA class I and class II types, where available, came from metadata supplied by the sample provider rather than from assay-based typing. Subjects who had been exposed to COVID-19, were actively infected with it, or had recovered from it provided the deeply sampled blood TCRbeta repertoires that made up the dataset. Samples were obtained from the ongoing ImmuneRACE study (first 160 participants) and from about 1,300 subjects provided by 6 global collaborators. The prospective study material was composed of cDNA or gDNA derived from T cells, B-cell-depleted T cells, or PBMCs. The repertoires were released in a freely available public database meant as a resource for research on the immune response to SARS-CoV-2. Results and caveats for the whole study, not just this receptor: The amount of clinical and demographic metadata varied by source and participant and was provided uncurated.

The clonotype was recovered from a woman aged 45-59 years who had recovered from COVID-19. The sample comprised PBMCs or T cells enriched from blood (not recorded which).

The sequence in DNA is TGCAGTGCTAGTCAGGAAAAACTGTTTTTT. Its protein reads: CSASQEKLFF. The V and J segments used are TRBV20-1 and TRBJ1-4; no D gene call is confident. CDR1 DFQATT and CDR2 SNEGSKA were looked up in the germline V gene (reference sequence). The CDR3 goes from the cysteine to the phenylalanine over 10 residues. Solely the CDR3 DNA is kept, with 30 bases framed from the first base. V gives up 3 bases and J gives up 8 bases, and the segment between their germline ends measures 4 bases.